This is a list of T cell receptor beta chains from one sample in a study of CD8 T cells in Susac syndrome. TCRdb re-derived calls from the immunoSEQ multiplex PCR reads in MiXCR, one entry per CDR3 protein. Among around 190,000 distinct CDR3 sequences listed, 90% to 95% were seen once. The specimen sequenced was CD4+ T cells from PBMCs. These receptors were collected from a human donor with Susac syndrome. Each CDR3 is given with its conserved first and last residue. The order of the fields is V gene, J gene, CDR3 protein.

TRBV29-1,TRBJ2-7,CSVVGGSSYEQYF
TRBV29-1,TRBJ2-1,CSVEEGGFSNEQFF
TRBV29-1,TRBJ1-2,CSVGTRDSVYTF
TRBV30,TRBJ1-2,CAWRHPGYGYTF
TRBV3-1,TRBJ2-7,CASSPWDTSYEQYF
TRBV21-1,TRBJ2-5,CASSGLEETQYF
TRBV27,TRBJ2-7,CASSLRRGGEQYF
TRBV7-9,TRBJ2-7,CASSAIRGYDEQYF
TRBV3-1,TRBJ1-1,CASSNRDRTTEAFF
TRBV19,TRBJ2-1,CASSTGTGAYNEQFF
TRBV6-5,TRBJ2-7,CASSYGIAGGYEQYF
TRBV7-7,TRBJ2-1,CASSLASSGVGNEQFF
TRBV7-4,TRBJ1-6,CASSPSPTGKHSPLHF
TRBV5-6,TRBJ2-5,CASSLSRSSGETQYF
TRBV12-3/TRBV12-4,TRBJ1-5,CASSSAGKSNQPQHF
TRBV20-1,TRBJ2-3,CSATRRGQGNIDTQYF
TRBV14,TRBJ1-1,CASSSWNRDRNTEAFF
TRBV20-1,TRBJ2-2,CSARLTRTGTGELFF
TRBV7-9,TRBJ2-7,CASSLADGGVFYEQYF
TRBV7-9,TRBJ2-3,CASSSGLAGGHRDTQYF
TRBV20-1,TRBJ2-5,CSAREASKETQYF
TRBV25-1,TRBJ2-7,CASSESVWGQGFHYEQYF
TRBV29-1,TRBJ1-4,CSVMTGGREKLFF
TRBV7-9,TRBJ2-1,CASSPTDKNNEQFF
TRBV12-3/TRBV12-4,TRBJ2-5,CASSLIRGGIRTETQYF
TRBV7-8,TRBJ2-3,CASSLAQLGQGTAQYF
TRBV3-1,TRBJ1-2,CASSRGRNYGYTF
TRBV20-1,TRBJ2-5,CSARLRLPYQETQYF
TRBV15,TRBJ2-7,CATSRDRAEVKQYF
TRBV19,TRBJ2-2,CASSIASFPNTGELFF
TRBV30,TRBJ1-3,CAWMGTRGDKDF
TRBV5-4,TRBJ2-5,CASSLGGASETQYF
TRBV20-1,TRBJ2-1,CSARDHQGYNEQFF
TRBV12-3/TRBV12-4,TRBJ2-2,CASSFLVGDTGELFF
TRBV20-1,TRBJ1-5,CSARDSWGREGNQPQHF
TRBV3-1,TRBJ1-1,CASSLGAGGTEAFF
TRBV7-2,TRBJ2-1,CASSLAATGGPYNEQFF
TRBV27,TRBJ2-1,CASSSATGGPYNEQFF
TRBV6-6,TRBJ2-1,CASSDPRVEQFF
TRBV24-1,TRBJ2-3,CATSDPSGGTDTQYF
TRBV20-1,TRBJ2-5,CSAVAGGLETQYF
TRBV5-6,TRBJ2-1,CASTAGFGDEQFF
TRBV3-1,TRBJ1-6,CASSGGQGKSPLHF
TRBV5-1,TRBJ2-1,CASSPGTSSEQFF
TRBV29-1,TRBJ1-2,CSVDNGYTF
TRBV20-1,TRBJ2-1,CSARDPSGGAGEQFF
TRBV9,TRBJ2-3,CASSVYLAGYDTQYF
TRBV5-4,TRBJ2-5,CASSLDLHDSTQYF
TRBV5-1,TRBJ1-5,CASSEVGNQPQHF
TRBV2,TRBJ1-2,CASTQGQNYGYTF
TRBV3-1,TRBJ1-5,CASSHSGRDQPQHF
TRBV4-3,TRBJ1-2,CASSQDQQGSYGYTF
TRBV6-1,TRBJ2-4,CASSLRTSGGLAKNIQYF
TRBV6-2/TRBV6-3,TRBJ1-2,CASRPPPGSNYGYTF
TRBV30,TRBJ1-2,CALGQGRYGYTF
TRBV3-1,TRBJ1-2,CASSLRDGEYGYTF
TRBV3-1,TRBJ2-7,CASSQFQGSYEQYF
TRBV20-1,TRBJ2-1,CSARGLLTINSYNEQFF
TRBV18,TRBJ2-7,CASSPPGQVRYEQYF
TRBV2,TRBJ1-2,CASSPPPRGYTF